These T cell receptor beta chains were read from a single sample in a study of OX40 agonist ivuxolimab in advanced cancers. This table comes from immunoSEQ multiplex PCR, and its TCRdb copy is limited to in-frame clones, with some not included. Among under 20,000 clones listed, around 78% were seen once. The sample in question was CD4+ or CD8+ T cells sorted from blood, obtained in a trial of the OX40 agonist ivuxolimab. These receptors originate from an adult with an advanced solid tumor such as melanoma, head and neck, liver or kidney cancer. Each CDR3 is given with its conserved first and last residue. A D gene is named only where the DNA matches it firmly. A clone size is listed for some rows: how often the clone was seen (once, few, many), or a class if it is expanded.

TRBV4-3,17,TRBJ2-7,.,TRBD1,CASSQGGPGTGAYEQYF,TGCGCCAGCAGCCAAGGGGGACCCGGGACAGGGGCCTACGAGCAGTACTTC
TRBV5-1,13,TRBJ1-1,.,TRBD1,CASSAGQGLEAFF,TGCGCCAGCAGCGCCGGACAGGGACTTGAAGCTTTCTTT
TRBV28,15,TRBJ2-7,.,.,CASSLPTGISYEQYF,TGTGCCAGCAGTTTACCGACAGGAATCTCCTACGAGCAGTACTTC
TRBV14,12,TRBJ2-7,.,.,CASSQVPREQYF,TGTGCCAGCAGCCAAGTTCCCCGCGAGCAGTACTTC
TRBV6-1,13,TRBJ1-1,.,.,CASSEGSRTEAFF,TGTGCCAGCAGTGAGGGCAGTAGGACTGAAGCTTTCTTT
TRBV10-1,13,TRBJ2-1,few,.,CASSSSPHNEQFF,TGCGCCAGCAGTTCTAGCCCCCACAATGAGCAGTTCTTC
TRBV30,12,TRBJ1-3,.,.,CAWVPYGNTIYF,TGTGCCTGGGTTCCGTACGGAAACACCATATATTTT
TRBV7-2,18,TRBJ2-1,few,TRBD1,CASSLVGQGAFLYNEQFF,TGTGCCAGCAGCTTAGTGGGACAGGGAGCCTTCCTCTACAATGAGCAGTTCTTC
TRBV6-1,13,TRBJ1-6,.,TRBD1,CASQGTGNSPLHF,TGTGCCAGTCAAGGGACAGGCAATTCACCCCTCCACTTT
TRBV5-8,15,TRBJ1-2,once,.,CASSFPSGLIYGYTF,TGTGCCAGCAGCTTTCCTTCAGGCCTAATTTATGGCTACACCTTC
TRBV11-2,15,TRBJ1-2,.,.,CASSIPSEANYGYTF,TGTGCCAGCAGTATCCCAAGCGAAGCTAACTATGGCTACACCTTC
TRBV27,15,TRBJ2-1,.,.,CASSLSWSSYNEQFF,TGTGCCAGCAGTTTATCCTGGAGCTCCTACAATGAGCAGTTCTTC
TRBV9,15,TRBJ2-4,.,.,CASSGHTSAKNIQYF,TGTGCCAGCAGCGGTCACACCTCAGCCAAAAACATTCAGTACTTC
TRBV6-1,14,TRBJ1-2,few,TRBD1,CASSEGDSLYGYTF,TGTGCCAGCAGTGAAGGGGACAGCCTCTATGGCTACACCTTC
TRBV4-3,15,TRBJ2-3,.,TRBD2,CASSPSGNLGDTQYF,TGCGCCAGCAGCCCTAGCGGGAATTTGGGAGATACGCAGTATTTT
TRBV19,14,TRBJ1-5,.,.,CAREPTPPNQPQHF,TGTGCCAGAGAGCCCACACCCCCCAATCAGCCCCAGCATTTT
TRBV5-5,12,TRBJ2-3,few,.,CASSLPTDTQYF,TGTGCCAGCAGCTTACCCACAGATACGCAGTATTTT
TRBV7-6,17,TRBJ2-2,few,.,CASSLEGGTANTGELFF,TGTGCCAGCAGCTTAGAGGGCGGGACAGCTAACACCGGGGAGCTGTTTTTT
TRBV4-3,14,TRBJ2-1,few,TRBD1,CASTLRDRDGEQFF,TGCGCCAGCACACTCCGGGACAGGGACGGTGAGCAGTTCTTC
TRBV15,14,TRBJ1-1,.,TRBD1,CATSTRQGRTEAFF,TGTGCCACCAGCACCAGACAGGGTCGGACTGAAGCTTTCTTT
TRBV19,15,TRBJ1-1,.,.,CASSLNDRINTEAFF,TGTGCCAGTAGTCTAAATGACAGGATTAACACTGAAGCTTTCTTT
TRBV6-5,16,TRBJ1-2,few,.,CASSYLASKTNYGYTF,TGTGCCAGCAGTTACCTGGCATCGAAAACTAACTATGGCTACACCTTC
TRBV21-1,12,TRBJ1-2,.,.,CASRQLGRVDTF,TGTGCCAGCAGACAATTGGGGAGGGTCGACACCTTC
TRBV7-2,18,TRBJ1-6,.,TRBD1,CASSLIGAQGGYASPLHF,TGTGCCAGCAGCTTAATCGGCGCCCAGGGGGGGTATGCTTCACCCCTCCACTTT
TRBV29-1,16,TRBJ2-5,.,TRBD2,CSVVHAGGQRKRGQYF,TGCAGCGTTGTGCATGCGGGGGGGCAGAGGAAGAGAGGCCAGTACTTC
TRBV5-1,16,TRBJ2-5,.,.,CASSFDGSSGRETQYF,TGCGCCAGCAGCTTCGACGGGTCTTCGGGACGGGAGACCCAGTACTTC
TRBV6-6,12,TRBJ2-3,.,.,CASSSRGDTQYF,TGTGCCAGCAGCTCAAGGGGAGATACGCAGTATTTT
TRBV6-5,15,TRBJ2-7,.,.,CASSVGTPGKYEQYF,TGTGCCAGCAGTGTCGGTACCCCTGGAAAATACGAGCAGTACTTC
TRBV7-9,12,TRBJ1-2,.,.,CASSSTHGGYTF,TGTGCCAGCAGCTCAACACATGGAGGCTACACCTTC
TRBV14,13,TRBJ2-1,.,.,CASSPMRAGEQFF,TGTGCCAGCAGCCCGATGCGGGCTGGTGAGCAGTTCTTC
TRBV7-2,14,TRBJ2-7,.,TRBD1,CASSIGTVGYEQYF,TGTGCCAGCAGCATCGGGACAGTGGGCTACGAGCAGTACTTC
TRBV6-5,14,TRBJ1-1,.,.,CASIPDARGTEAFF,TGTGCCAGCATCCCGGACGCCCGGGGCACTGAAGCTTTCTTT
TRBV2,20,TRBJ1-1,.,.,CASSDTTPGFLSALGTEAFF,TGTGCCAGCAGTGATACGACGCCAGGGTTTTTATCGGCATTGGGCACTGAAGCTTTCTTT
TRBV6-6,15,TRBJ1-5,.,.,CASSQTWDGNQPQHF,TGTGCCAGCAGTCAGACCTGGGACGGGAATCAGCCCCAGCATTTT
TRBV5-1,17,TRBJ2-4,.,TRBD2,CASSSLAGDGAKNIQYF,TGCGCCAGCAGCTCTCTAGCGGGAGACGGAGCCAAAAACATTCAGTACTTC